A single sample is the source of the 6 T cell receptor beta chains below, sequenced in a study of T-cell reconstitution after alpha-beta-depleted transplantation in children. The TCRbeta library was prepared with unique molecular identifiers. One entry per CDR3 protein, called by TCRdb with MiXCR from the PCR reads. This table has some 76,000 distinct CDR3 sequences, approximately 11% appearing once. The source was PBMCs, collected before TCRalphabeta/CD19-depleted stem cell transplant. The receptors here all came from a boy aged 5-17 years with acute myeloid leukemia, due to receive a stem cell transplant.

This clonotype was recorded many times. The V call is TRBV20-1, the J call TRBJ2-1; D may match TRBD1 or TRBD2 (5 bases each). The CDR3 runs 17 residues. Per the germline V gene, CDR1 is DFQATT and CDR2 is SNEGSKA (reference sequence). V was cut by 1 base and J by 2 bases, with 18 bases left in between. CDR3 nucleotide sequence: TGCAGTGCTAGAGCCGTTCGATTGGGGGTCACCTACAATGAGCAGTTCTTC. This sequence encodes CSARAVRLGVTYNEQFF.

This clonotype was counted ten times or more. This chain connects TRBV28 to TRBJ1-1; D is uncertain. Trimming removed 2 bases at V and 3 bases at J, with 4 bases between. The CDR3 covers 12 residues. The germline V gene has CDR1 MDHEN and CDR2 SYDVKM. CDR3 region: CASSLAYTEAFF. As DNA, the CDR3 is TGTGCCAGCAGTTTAGCCTACACTGAAGCTTTCTTT.

The V gene is TRBV30, the J gene TRBJ2-5, with 10 bases identical to TRBD2. J was trimmed by 4 bases and V by 4 bases; bases with no gene match: 3. Germline CDR1 GTSNPN, CDR2 SVGIG (reference sequence). The CDR3 is 13 residues long. The CDR3 is CAWTSGSPETQYF. DNA for the CDR3: TGTGCCTGGACTAGCGGGAGCCCAGAGACCCAGTACTTC.

This clonotype showed up many times. This chain connects TRBV20-1 to TRBJ1-1; possibly TRBD1 for D (6 bases). The CDR3 loop spans 15 amino acids. Germline CDR1 and CDR2: DFQATT and SNEGSKA (reference sequence). Trimming shortened V by 2 bases and J by 0 bases, and 13 bases separated the two germline ends. This chain's CDR3 is CSARQGGLVNTEAFF. The CDR3 DNA reads TGCAGTGCTAGACAAGGGGGGCTTGTGAACACTGAAGCTTTCTTT.

This clonotype was observed at least ten times. This chain links TRBV4-1 with TRBJ1-1; no clear D gene. Trimming stripped 6 bases from V and 5 bases from J, with 16 bases between. This CDR3 contains 14 residues. The germline CDR1 and CDR2 sequences are MGHRA and YSYEKL. The CDR3 is CASRTGPLRTEAFF. The CDR3 DNA is TGCGCCAGCAGAACCGGGCCCCTGAGGACTGAAGCTTTCTTT.

This clonotype was seen many times. J is TRBJ1-3 and V is TRBV29-1, with 9 bases lining up with TRBD1. CDR1 and CDR2 from the germline V gene are SQVTM and ANQGSEA. The CDR3 extends over 15 amino acids. The trim removed 3 bases at V and 3 bases at J, leaving 6 bases unmatched. CDR3 in DNA: TGCAGCGTTGATTCGGGACAGGGCTTTGGAAACACCATATATTTT. Its protein is CSVDSGQGFGNTIYF.